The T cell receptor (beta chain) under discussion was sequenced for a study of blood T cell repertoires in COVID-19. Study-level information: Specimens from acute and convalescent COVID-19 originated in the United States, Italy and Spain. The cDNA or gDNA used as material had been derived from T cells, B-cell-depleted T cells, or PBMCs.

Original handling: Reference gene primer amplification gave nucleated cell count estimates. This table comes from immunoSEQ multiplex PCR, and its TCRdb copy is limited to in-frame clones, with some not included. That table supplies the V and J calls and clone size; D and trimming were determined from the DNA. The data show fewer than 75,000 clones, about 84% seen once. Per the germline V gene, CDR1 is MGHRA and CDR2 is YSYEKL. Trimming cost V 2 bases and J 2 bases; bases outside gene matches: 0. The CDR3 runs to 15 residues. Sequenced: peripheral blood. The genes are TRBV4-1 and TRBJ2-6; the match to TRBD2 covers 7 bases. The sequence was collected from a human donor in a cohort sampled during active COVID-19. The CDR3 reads CASSQLAAGANVLTF. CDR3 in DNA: TGCGCCAGCAGCCAACTAGCGGCTGGGGCCAACGTCCTGACTTTC.